The 5 T cell receptor beta chains below come from one sample, sequenced in a study of blood T cell repertoires in COVID-19. Profiling relied on immunoSEQ multiplex PCR, and the TCRdb table lists in-frame clones only, not all of them. The sample lists about 230,000 clones, around 84% occurring once. Sequenced: peripheral blood. The receptors were gathered from a man in his fifties with COVID-19, enrolled during active disease.

The rearrangement joins TRBV11-2 to TRBJ2-5; 7 bases match TRBD1. The CDR3 is 15 amino acids. Germline-derived CDR1 and CDR2 are SGHAT and FQNNGV. Losses at the gene ends were 5 bases for V and 3 bases for J; bases not matched to a gene: 9. The CDR3 DNA follows: TGTGCCAGCAGCCCAGAGGACAGGTTTGAAGAGACCCAGTACTTC. Translating gives CASSPEDRFEETQYF.

The rearrangement links TRBV5-1 to TRBJ1-4, with 7 bases matching TRBD1. The J segment lost 2 bases and the V segment lost 5 bases, leaving 9 bases of the junction unmatched. The CDR3 has 16 residues. CDR1 is SGHRS, CDR2 YFSETQ, per germline. Written as DNA, the CDR3 is TGCGCCAGCAGGCCGACAGGGTCGGGCACTAATGAAAAACTGTTTTTT. Translation: CASRPTGSGTNEKLFF.

This chain connects TRBV5-4 to TRBJ1-2, with 7 bases lining up with TRBD1. The V and J ends lost 0 bases and 2 bases, in that order; junction bases with no gene match: 7. The CDR3 has 16 residues. CDR1 is SGHNT and CDR2 is YYREEE in the germline V gene (reference sequence). The CDR3 sequence is CASSLGAPQGNYGYTF. CDR3 in DNA: TGTGCCAGCAGCTTGGGGGCTCCACAGGGGAACTATGGCTACACCTTC.

J is TRBJ2-7 and V is TRBV11-2, with D tentatively TRBD2 (6 bases). Germline V lookup: CDR1 SGHAT, CDR2 FQNNGV. The CDR3 spans 15 residues. V lost 6 bases and J 2 bases, leaving 17 bases between the germline ends. The CDR3 region is CASRAWGLNTYEQYF. The DNA of the CDR3 is TGTGCCAGCAGGGCTTGGGGACTGAATACCTACGAGCAGTACTTC.

A few counts support this clone. The chain uses TRBV2 and TRBJ2-3; D not certain. Germline V lookup: CDR1 SNHLY, CDR2 FYNNEI. Trimming stripped 3 bases from V and 0 bases from J, with 7 bases between. The CDR3 consists of 14 residues. The CDR3 reads CASSDSSSTDTQYF. CDR3 nucleotide sequence: TGTGCCAGCAGTGACTCCAGTAGCACAGATACGCAGTATTTT.